This TCR beta chain appears in the sequencing data of a study of T cell responses to AZD1222 COVID-19 vaccine. Notes on the study in general: The study found Spike-specific TCR breadth and depth rose after two AZD1222 doses. Only after the peak T cell response were repertoires sampled.

Comments on this clone: Its matching antigen is unknown.

The CDR3 has 11 amino acids. The germline V and J ends were trimmed by 5 bases and 11 bases, with 11 bases remaining between them. Germline-derived CDR1 and CDR2 are SGHTA and FQGNSA. Some clones are missing from TCRdb's copy, which holds only in-frame ones; the method was immunoSEQ multiplex PCR. The sample carries 150,000 or so clones, about 86% recorded once. The rearrangement links TRBV7-2 to TRBJ2-3; TRBD2 might be the D (5 bases). The receptor was isolated from an adult in good health. Sequences were derived from peripheral blood, sampled on day 0 of MenACWY control vaccination. CDR3 loop: CASSLSAVQYF. CDR3 coding DNA: TGTGCCAGCAGCCTCTCAGCGGTGCAGTATTTT.